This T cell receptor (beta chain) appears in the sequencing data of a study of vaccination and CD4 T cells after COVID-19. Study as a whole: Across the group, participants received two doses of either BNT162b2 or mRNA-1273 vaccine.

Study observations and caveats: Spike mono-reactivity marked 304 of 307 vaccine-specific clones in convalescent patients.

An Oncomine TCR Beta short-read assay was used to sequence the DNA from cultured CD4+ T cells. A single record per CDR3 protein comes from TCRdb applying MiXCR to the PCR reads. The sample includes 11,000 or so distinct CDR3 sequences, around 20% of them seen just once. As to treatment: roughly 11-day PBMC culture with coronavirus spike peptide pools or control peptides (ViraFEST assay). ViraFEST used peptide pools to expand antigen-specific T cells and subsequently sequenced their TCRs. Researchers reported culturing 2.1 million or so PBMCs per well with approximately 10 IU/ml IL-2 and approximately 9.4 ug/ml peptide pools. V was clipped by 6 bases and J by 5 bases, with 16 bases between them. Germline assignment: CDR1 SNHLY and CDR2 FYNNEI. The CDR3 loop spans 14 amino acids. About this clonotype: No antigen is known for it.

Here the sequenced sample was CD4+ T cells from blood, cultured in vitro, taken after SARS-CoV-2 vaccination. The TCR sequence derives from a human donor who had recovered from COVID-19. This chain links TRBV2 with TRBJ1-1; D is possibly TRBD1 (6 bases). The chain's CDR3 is CASRREGGGTEAFF. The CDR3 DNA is TGTGCCAGCAGAAGAGAGGGGGGAGGAACTGAAGCTTTCTTT.